The 28 T cell receptor beta chains below were found in one sample sequenced in a study of radiotherapy plus CTLA-4 blockade in lung cancer (dated by TCRdb to 2016 to 2019). The method behind the library was the immunoSEQ multiplex PCR assay. TCRdb re-hosts the immuneACCESS table, in-frame sequences only. Its copies lack some clones; in the studies checked, an unresolved V gene accounts for under half of them, and the cause for the rest is not known. For this sample the table gives about 29,000 clones, of which about 81% were detected only once. Jointly, the top ten make up approximately 25% of the sample. The source was peripheral blood, collected from a patient treated with radiotherapy plus ipilimumab. The receptors come from a human donor with non-small cell lung cancer that progressed on radiotherapy plus ipilimumab.

The rearrangement joins TRBV15 to TRBJ2-1, with 7 bases aligning to TRBD1. Germline CDR1 reads LNHNV; CDR2 reads YYDKDF (reference sequence). The CDR3 consists of 14 residues. V shed 8 bases, J shed 0 bases, and the junction held 4 bases outside the gene matches. The CDR3 bases are TGTGCCACCGCAGGGGGAAGCTCCTACAATGAGCAGTTCTTC. Its protein product is CATAGGSSYNEQFF.

The rearrangement links TRBV10-3 to TRBJ1-2, with 7 bases lining up with TRBD1. Germline assignment: CDR1 ENHRY and CDR2 SYGVKD. The CDR3 extends over 16 amino acids. V trimming: 7 bases; J trimming: 0 bases; junction bases outside the gene matches: 11. The CDR3 DNA follows: TGTGCCATCAACCTATCGGGACAGCGAGCTAACTATGGCTACACCTTC. This codes for CAINLSGQRANYGYTF.

This chain connects TRBV27 to TRBJ1-2; 8 bases are a match to TRBD1. The CDR3 is 17 amino acids. With 1 base clipped from V and 8 bases from J, the junction kept 15 bases outside the gene matches. CDR1 and CDR2 from the germline V gene are MNHEY and SMNVEV (reference sequence). The CDR3 reads CASSLYSGQDVLLGYTF. In nucleotides, the CDR3 is TGTGCCAGCAGTTTATATTCGGGACAGGACGTCCTCTTAGGCTACACCTTC.

The genes are TRBV4-3 and TRBJ2-2; 11 nucleotides agree with TRBD2. Germline assignment: CDR1 LGHNA and CDR2 YSLEER. Unmatched junction bases numbered 8, after V lost 0 bases and J lost 2 bases. CDR3 length: 19 residues. CDR3 region: CASSQDRSGGAYNTGELFF. The DNA for the CDR3 is TGCGCCAGCAGCCAAGATCGTAGCGGGGGGGCGTACAACACCGGGGAGCTGTTTTTT.

The rearrangement uses TRBV19 and TRBJ1-1; 7 positions match TRBD1. The ends lost 8 bases at V and 4 bases at J; junction bases unmatched: 10. CDR1 is LNHDA, CDR2 SQIVND, per germline (reference sequence). The CDR3 spans 14 residues. The CDR3: CASSPGGGITEAFF. DNA for the CDR3: TGTGCCAGTTCCCCGGGAGGGGGCATCACTGAAGCTTTCTTT. Variable domain in full (rest from reference TRBV19 and TRBJ1-1): DGGITQSPKYLFRKEGQNVTLSCEQNLNHDAMYWYRQDPGQGLRLIYYSQIVNDFQKGDIAEGYSVSREKKESFPLTVTSAQKNPTAFYLCASSPGGGITEAFFGQGTRLTVV.

This clone was counted between two and nine times. This rearrangement joins TRBV7-6 to TRBJ2-7; D is perhaps TRBD1 (6 bases). The V and J ends lost 1 base and 1 base respectively, with 11 bases between them. The CDR3 has 15 residues. CDR1 and CDR2 (germline): SGHVS, FNYEAQ. CDR3 sequence reads: CASSLETTGSYEQYF. CDR3 sequence (DNA): TGTGCCAGCAGCTTAGAAACCACAGGGTCCTACGAGCAGTACTTC.

There are a few counts of this clone. V is TRBV5-1 and J is TRBJ1-6; D not certain. CDR1 and CDR2 from the germline V gene are SGHRS and YFSETQ. This CDR3 is built from 14 residues. The V end was cut by 5 bases, the J end by 5 bases, with 11 bases between. The CDR3 DNA follows: TGCGCCAGCAGGAGAACGGGAGATAATTCACCCCTCCACTTT. Protein sequence: CASRRTGDNSPLHF. The full variable domain, completed using reference TRBV5-1 and TRBJ1-6, is KAGVTQTPRYLIKTRGQQVTLSCSPISGHRSVSWYQQTPGQGLQFLFEYFSETQRNKGNFPGRFSGRQFSNSRSEMNVSTLELGDSALYLCASRRTGDNSPLHFGNGTRLTVT.

The V and J genes are TRBV27 and TRBJ1-2; possibly TRBD1 for D (6 bases). The V end lost 5 bases, the J end lost 5 bases, and 18 bases lay between the germline ends. Germline values: CDR1 MNHEY, CDR2 SMNVEV (reference sequence). The CDR3 totals 15 residues. In nucleotides, the CDR3 is TGTGCCAGCAGTGGGGGCAGGGCCCAAGGGTATGGCTACACCTTC. Its translation: CASSGGRAQGYGYTF.

The rearrangement uses TRBV7-2 and TRBJ2-5; tentative D call: TRBD2 (6 bases). This CDR3 region has 15 residues. V lost 4 bases and J lost 3, with 15 bases in between. Germline V CDR1 and CDR2: SGHTA, FQGNSA. The CDR3 loop is CASSSPGLPKETQYF. The CDR3 DNA reads TGTGCCAGCAGCTCCCCGGGACTGCCCAAAGAGACCCAGTACTTC.

This clone was observed once. The V call is TRBV7-9, the J call TRBJ2-1, with D hard to call. V was cut by 2 bases and J by 2 bases, with 10 bases left in between. The germline V gene encodes CDR1 SEHNR and CDR2 FQNEAQ (reference sequence). The CDR3 has 15 residues. CDR3 sequence: CASSLRNVTYNEQFF. The CDR3 DNA follows: TGTGCCAGCAGCTTACGTAATGTAACCTACAATGAGCAGTTCTTC.

V and J are TRBV4-1 and TRBJ1-1, with 7 positions matching TRBD1. The CDR3 runs to 15 residues. V was pared by 5 bases and J by 0 bases, with 6 bases of the junction left unmatched. Germline V gene sequence: CDR1 MGHRA, CDR2 YSYEKL. The CDR3 sequence is CASSSSGTVNTEAFF. The DNA of the CDR3 is TGCGCCAGCAGCTCATCCGGGACAGTGAACACTGAAGCTTTCTTT.

The chain is built from TRBV6-1 and TRBJ1-1, with 8 bases fitting TRBD1. Germline loops: CDR1 MNHNS, CDR2 SASEGT. Germline trimming cut 4 bases from V and 6 bases from J; bases unmatched to any gene: 7. The CDR3 is made up of 14 amino acids. For the CDR3, the DNA is TGTGCCAGCAGTGTTCAGGGGGCAGGGGCTGAAGCTTTCTTT. This codes for CASSVQGAGAEAFF.

The J gene is TRBJ1-5, the V gene TRBV7-2, with a possible D match to TRBD1 (6 bases). The V and J ends lost 5 bases and 1 base respectively, with 12 bases between them. Germline V gene sequence: CDR1 SGHTA, CDR2 FQGNSA. The CDR3 has 15 residues. The CDR3 reads CASSPDSGSNQPQHF. The CDR3 region has the DNA TGTGCCAGCAGCCCGGACAGTGGGAGCAATCAGCCCCAGCATTTT.

The chain is built from TRBV25-1 and TRBJ2-5, with 9 bases fitting TRBD2. V shed 4 bases, J shed 2 bases, and the junction held 2 bases outside the gene matches. The CDR3 contains 14 residues. The germline gives CDR1 MGHDK, CDR2 SYGVNS. The DNA for the CDR3 is TGTGCCAGCAGTGGACTAGCGGTACAAGAGACCCAGTACTTC. This encodes CASSGLAVQETQYF.

The chain has TRBV7-9 and TRBJ2-7, with 9 nucleotides matching TRBD1. The germline V gene has CDR1 SEHNR and CDR2 FQNEAQ (reference sequence). Trimming removed 7 bases from V and 0 bases from J; junction bases left unmatched: 7. The length of the CDR3 is 15 residues. The CDR3 DNA is TGTGCCAGCACCCAGGGACAGGGAAGCTCCTACGAGCAGTACTTC. As protein: CASTQGQGSSYEQYF.

The chain carries TRBV5-1 and TRBJ2-4, with D unclear. Trimming stripped 0 bases from V and 9 bases from J, with 10 bases between. Germline V gene data show CDR1 as SGHRS and CDR2 as YFSETQ. The CDR3 runs to 13 residues. CDR3 protein: CASSLGSDGIQYF. CDR3 DNA sequence: TGCGCCAGCAGCTTGGGTAGTGATGGCATTCAGTACTTC.

As concerns this clone: A junction boundary mismatches the germline segment, possibly from a read error. CDR3: CASSSRENSDTQYF. The CDR3 DNA follows: TGTGCTAGCAGCTCCCGAGAAAACTCAGATACGCAGTATTTT. The chain employs TRBV7-7 and TRBJ2-3; no reliable D call. CDR3 length: 14 residues. From germline, CDR1 is SSHAT and CDR2 FNYEAQ (reference sequence). Based on the CDR3 plus reference TRBV7-7 and TRBJ2-3, the full variable domain is GAGVSQSPRYKVTKRGQDVTLRCDPISSHATLYWYQQALGQGPEFLTYFNYEAQPDKSGLPSDRFSAERPEGSISTLTIQRTEQRDSAMYRCASSSRENSDTQYFGPGTRLTVL.

V usage is TRBV5-4 and J usage is TRBJ2-2; tentative D call: TRBD2 (5 bases). This CDR3 contains 15 residues. CDR1 is SGHNT, CDR2 YYREEE, per germline (reference sequence). V lost 2 bases, J lost 4 bases, and 12 bases lay in between. The CDR3 region is CASSFDERGTGELFF. CDR3 nucleotide sequence: TGTGCCAGCAGCTTTGATGAACGGGGCACCGGGGAGCTGTTTTTT. The variable domain in full, completed from reference TRBV5-4 and TRBJ2-2, reads ETGVTQSPTHLIKTRGQQVTLRCSSQSGHNTVSWYQQALGQGPQFIFQYYREEENGRGNFPPRFSGLQFPNYSSELNVNALELDDSALYLCASSFDERGTGELFFGEGSRLTVL.

The chain is built from TRBV5-4 and TRBJ2-5, with 14 bases that match TRBD2. Trimming at V came to 10 bases and at J to 5 bases, leaving 7 bases not matched to a gene. CDR1 and CDR2 (germline): SGHNT, YYREEE (reference sequence). The CDR3 sequence is 14 residues long. CDR3 amino acids: CAGGLAGVRETQYF. The CDR3 bases are TGTGCCGGGGGACTAGCGGGGGTGCGGGAGACCCAGTACTTC.

The V call is TRBV15, the J call TRBJ2-5, with TRBD1 matching over 9 bases. The CDR3 sequence is 15 residues long. V trimming: 5 bases; J trimming: 1 base; junction bases outside the gene matches: 5. Germline V gene sequence: CDR1 LNHNV, CDR2 YYDKDF (reference sequence). The CDR3 loop is CATSGRQGVQETQYF. Written as DNA, the CDR3 is TGTGCCACCAGCGGTAGACAGGGGGTCCAAGAGACCCAGTACTTC.

As for this clone: The junction shows a germline mismatch at one end, possibly a read error. The chain joins TRBV4-1 to TRBJ2-5, with 10 bases lining up with TRBD1. Germline CDR1 reads MGHRA; CDR2 reads YSYEKL. The CDR3 runs to 17 residues. CDR3 protein: CASRQGPRTGGWETQYF. CDR3 sequence (DNA): TGCGCCAGCAGACAAGGTCCACGGACAGGGGGTTGGGAGACCCAGTACTTC.

This clone appeared a few times. The chain carries TRBV5-4 and TRBJ2-4, with TRBD1 identical over 7 bases. This CDR3 is built from 15 residues. The ends lost 4 bases at V and 2 bases at J; junction bases unmatched: 6. The V gene's germline CDR1 is SGHNT and CDR2 YYREEE (reference sequence). Here the CDR3 DNA reads TGTGCCAGCAGCCTAAGGGACAGTACCAAAAACATTCAGTACTTC. It translates to CASSLRDSTKNIQYF.

The CDR3 spells CASHNRGISHNEQFF. CDR3 coding DNA: TGTGCCAGCCACAACAGGGGGATTTCTCATAATGAGCAGTTCTTC. This rearrangement joins TRBV2 to TRBJ2-1; 8 bases align to TRBD1. Germline V CDR1 and CDR2: SNHLY, FYNNEI. The CDR3 is 15 residues long. V gave up 8 bases and J gave up 7 bases; unmatched junction bases: 13.

The chain carries TRBV6-1 and TRBJ1-2; TRBD1 matches at 10 bases. J was trimmed by 7 bases and V by 4 bases; bases with no gene match: 6. The CDR3 has 14 residues. Looked up from germline, CDR1 is MNHNS and CDR2 is SASEGT. CDR3 in DNA: TGTGCCAGCAGTGCGACAGGGGGCTTAGTTGGCTACACCTTC. Translated: CASSATGGLVGYTF.

The CDR3 coding sequence is TGCGCCAGCAGCTTGGGCGGGGGGTCCGATACGCAGTATTTT. It translates to CASSLGGGSDTQYF. V gene TRBV5-1 combines with J gene TRBJ2-3; TRBD2 matches at 8 bases. This CDR3 region has 14 residues. From germline, CDR1 is SGHRS and CDR2 YFSETQ. The trim removed 0 bases at V and 6 bases at J, leaving 3 bases unmatched. Filled out from reference TRBV5-1 and TRBJ2-3, the complete variable domain reads KAGVTQTPRYLIKTRGQQVTLSCSPISGHRSVSWYQQTPGQGLQFLFEYFSETQRNKGNFPGRFSGRQFSNSRSEMNVSTLELGDSALYLCASSLGGGSDTQYFGPGTRLTVL.

V usage is TRBV5-4 and J usage is TRBJ1-1, with D possibly TRBD1 on 6 matching bases. The CDR3 spans 14 residues. Trimming cost V 4 bases and J 3 bases, with 13 bases left between them. Per germline, CDR1 SGHNT and CDR2 YYREEE (reference sequence). CDR3 amino acids: CASSKDRGDTEAFF. CDR3 DNA: TGTGCCAGCAGCAAGGACAGAGGGGACACTGAAGCTTTCTTT.

In its sample, this clone was seen a few times. This chain joins TRBV4-2 and TRBJ2-7; TRBD2 matches at 11 bases. Losses at the gene ends were 4 bases for V and 4 bases for J; bases not matched to a gene: 9. Germline CDR1 is LGHNA and CDR2 is YNFKEQ. This CDR3 spans 16 amino acids. The CDR3 protein is CASSPGTSGWSYEQYF. The DNA for the CDR3 is TGTGCCAGCAGCCCTGGGACTAGCGGCTGGTCATACGAGCAGTACTTC.

This sequence joins TRBV7-9 and TRBJ2-2; tentative D call: TRBD1 (5 bases). The germline CDR1 and CDR2 sequences are SEHNR and FQNEAQ (reference sequence). Between the trimmed V and J ends, which lost 2 bases and 4 bases, there was a span of 14 bases. The CDR3 loop spans 16 amino acids. The CDR3 sequence: CASSLTPGLSTGELFF. The CDR3 nucleotides read TGTGCCAGCAGCTTAACGCCAGGGTTAAGCACCGGGGAGCTGTTTTTT. The whole variable domain, remainder taken from reference TRBV7-9 and TRBJ2-2, is DTGVSQNPRHKITKRGQNVTFRCDPISEHNRLYWYRQTLGQGPEFLTYFQNEAQLEKSRLLSDRFSAERPKGSFSTLEIQRTEQGDSAMYLCASSLTPGLSTGELFFGEGSRLTVL.